This T cell receptor (beta chain) stems from a study of OX40 agonist ivuxolimab in advanced cancers. CDR3 length: 11 residues. Trimming shortened V by 6 bases and J by 5 bases, and 7 bases separated the two germline ends. CDR1 and CDR2 (germline): SNHLY, FYNNEI. Sequencing was performed with immunoSEQ multiplex PCR; in TCRdb, only in-frame clones are kept and a portion is missing. The repertoire holds more than 100,000 clones, with 85% to 95% as singletons. This TCR was sampled from an adult with an advanced solid tumor such as melanoma, head and neck, liver or kidney cancer. The sequencing here drew on CD4+ or CD8+ T cells sorted from blood, taken in a trial of the OX40 agonist ivuxolimab. The chain couples TRBV2 to TRBJ2-5; D uncertain. The CDR3 protein is CASRPSETQYF. The CDR3 region has the DNA TGTGCCAGCAGGCCGTCGGAGACCCAGTACTTC.